The rows below give T cell receptor beta chains drawn from one sample of a study of blood T cell repertoires in COVID-19. Using immunoSEQ multiplex PCR, the repertoire was profiled, and TCRdb retains in-frame clones only, with some absent. The table lists about 300,000 clones, over 75% of them singletons. Material for sequencing was PBMCs or T cells enriched from blood (not recorded which). The receptors stem from a man aged 25 to 40 who had recovered from COVID-19. The CDR3 runs from the conserved cysteine through the conserved F or W. Each record gives: V gene, clone size, J gene, D gene, CDR3 protein, CDR3 DNA. D genes are given only for firm matches. Where a row states a size, it is once, few, many or the class of an expanded clone; other rows omit it.

v_call: TRBV18; clone_size: NA; j_call: TRBJ1-4; d_call: NA; cdr3_aa: CASSPGAQGEKLFF; cdr3_nt: TGTGCCAGCTCACCTGGGGCACAGGGTGAAAAACTGTTTTTT
v_call: TRBV18; clone_size: NA; j_call: TRBJ1-1; d_call: NA; cdr3_aa: CASSPRHSNTEAFF; cdr3_nt: TGTGCCAGCTCACCTCGACATTCGAACACTGAAGCTTTCTTT
v_call: TRBV19; clone_size: NA; j_call: TRBJ1-6; d_call: TRBD1; cdr3_aa: CASNADRENSPLHF; cdr3_nt: TGTGCCAGTAACGCAGACAGGGAAAATTCACCCCTCCACTTT
v_call: TRBV6-5; clone_size: NA; j_call: TRBJ1-6; d_call: NA; cdr3_aa: CASSYEASYNSPLHF; cdr3_nt: TGTGCCAGCAGTTACGAAGCTTCCTATAATTCACCCCTCCACTTT
v_call: TRBV18; clone_size: NA; j_call: TRBJ2-1; d_call: TRBD1; cdr3_aa: CASSPSSMTGGNEQFF; cdr3_nt: TGTGCCAGCTCACCTTCGTCGATGACAGGGGGCAATGAGCAGTTCTTC
v_call: TRBV7-9; clone_size: NA; j_call: TRBJ1-3; d_call: NA; cdr3_aa: CASTSSPGLGNTIYF; cdr3_nt: TGTGCCAGCACCTCTAGTCCAGGGCTGGGAAACACCATATATTTT
v_call: TRBV29-1; clone_size: NA; j_call: TRBJ2-7; d_call: NA; cdr3_aa: CSVVGRTTYEQYF; cdr3_nt: TGCAGCGTTGTAGGCAGGACAACCTACGAGCAGTACTTC
v_call: TRBV5-1; clone_size: NA; j_call: TRBJ2-1; d_call: TRBD2; cdr3_aa: CASSLVSGSSYNEQFF; cdr3_nt: TGCGCCAGCAGCTTGGTTAGCGGGAGCTCCTACAATGAGCAGTTCTTC
v_call: TRBV5-1; clone_size: NA; j_call: TRBJ2-5; d_call: NA; cdr3_aa: CASSGGLQETQYF; cdr3_nt: TGCGCCAGCAGCGGAGGGCTCCAAGAGACCCAGTACTTC
v_call: TRBV5-1; clone_size: NA; j_call: TRBJ1-4; d_call: TRBD1; cdr3_aa: CASSPRPPTGEGEKLFF; cdr3_nt: TGCGCCAGCAGCCCCCGGCCCCCGACAGGGGAAGGCGAAAAACTGTTTTTT
v_call: TRBV5-1; clone_size: NA; j_call: TRBJ2-2; d_call: TRBD2; cdr3_aa: CASSLLAFTGELFF; cdr3_nt: TGCGCCAGCAGCTTACTAGCGTTCACCGGGGAGCTGTTTTTT
v_call: TRBV28; clone_size: NA; j_call: TRBJ1-2; d_call: NA; cdr3_aa: CASTYSDRLYGYTF; cdr3_nt: TGTGCCAGCACCTATTCGGACAGACTCTATGGCTACACCTTC
v_call: TRBV6-1; clone_size: few; j_call: TRBJ1-5; d_call: NA; cdr3_aa: CASSEAPGNNQPQHF; cdr3_nt: TGTGCCAGCAGTGAAGCTCCGGGAAACAATCAGCCCCAGCATTTT
v_call: TRBV15; clone_size: once; j_call: TRBJ2-7; d_call: TRBD1; cdr3_aa: CATSRSGTVYEQYF; cdr3_nt: TGTGCCACCAGCAGATCCGGGACAGTCTACGAGCAGTACTTC
v_call: TRBV9; clone_size: NA; j_call: TRBJ1-1; d_call: NA; cdr3_aa: CASSVAMAVVNTEAFF; cdr3_nt: TGTGCCAGCAGCGTAGCTATGGCGGTAGTGAACACTGAAGCTTTCTTT
v_call: TRBV6-5; clone_size: NA; j_call: TRBJ2-1; d_call: TRBD2; cdr3_aa: CASSPAGGLDEQFF; cdr3_nt: TGTGCCAGCAGCCCAGCGGGAGGTCTCGATGAGCAGTTCTTC
v_call: TRBV27; clone_size: NA; j_call: TRBJ2-7; d_call: TRBD2; cdr3_aa: CASSLNSGRVEQYF; cdr3_nt: TGTGCCAGCAGTTTAAATAGCGGGAGAGTCGAGCAGTACTTC
v_call: TRBV27; clone_size: few; j_call: TRBJ1-5; d_call: NA; cdr3_aa: CASSSGAQPQHF; cdr3_nt: TGTGCCAGCAGTTCAGGGGCTCAGCCCCAGCATTTT
v_call: TRBV13; clone_size: NA; j_call: TRBJ1-3; d_call: NA; cdr3_aa: CASSLGGSFSGNTIYF; cdr3_nt: TGTGCCAGCAGCTTGGGGGGAAGCTTCTCTGGAAACACCATATATTTT
v_call: TRBV5-1; clone_size: NA; j_call: TRBJ2-2; d_call: NA; cdr3_aa: CASSPPRQDWTGELFF; cdr3_nt: TGCGCCAGCAGCCCCCCTAGACAGGACTGGACCGGGGAGCTGTTTTTT
v_call: TRBV7-9; clone_size: NA; j_call: TRBJ1-1; d_call: NA; cdr3_aa: CASSATREGMAFF; cdr3_nt: TGTGCCAGCAGCGCGACGAGGGAGGGTATGGCTTTCTTT
v_call: TRBV5-8; clone_size: NA; j_call: TRBJ2-7; d_call: TRBD1; cdr3_aa: CASSLGISNRGEQYF; cdr3_nt: TGTGCCAGCAGCTTGGGGATCTCGAACAGGGGCGAGCAGTACTTC
v_call: TRBV29-1; clone_size: NA; j_call: TRBJ2-5; d_call: NA; cdr3_aa: CSVAPRETQYF; cdr3_nt: TGCAGCGTTGCCCCTCGGGAGACCCAGTACTTC
v_call: TRBV10-3; clone_size: few; j_call: TRBJ1-2; d_call: TRBD1; cdr3_aa: CAIRTGTGSVAAF; cdr3_nt: TGTGCCATCAGAACCGGGACAGGGTCTGTCGCGGCTTTC
v_call: TRBV7-9; clone_size: NA; j_call: TRBJ1-2; d_call: TRBD1; cdr3_aa: CASSHVPGQSYGYTF; cdr3_nt: TGTGCCAGCAGCCATGTTCCGGGACAGTCCTATGGCTACACCTTC
v_call: TRBV27; clone_size: once; j_call: TRBJ2-5; d_call: NA; cdr3_aa: CASGFRGAGLQETQYF; cdr3_nt: TGTGCCAGCGGGTTCAGGGGGGCGGGCCTACAAGAGACCCAGTACTTC
v_call: TRBV5-1; clone_size: NA; j_call: TRBJ1-1; d_call: TRBD1; cdr3_aa: CASSDARQGAGTEAFF; cdr3_nt: TGCGCCAGCAGCGACGCGAGACAGGGGGCAGGGACTGAAGCTTTCTTT
v_call: TRBV5-6; clone_size: NA; j_call: TRBJ2-7; d_call: NA; cdr3_aa: CASSFLWGGPYEQYF; cdr3_nt: TGTGCCAGCAGCTTCCTGTGGGGCGGACCCTACGAGCAGTACTTC
v_call: TRBV24-1; clone_size: once; j_call: TRBJ2-1; d_call: NA; cdr3_aa: CATSDPGTRSYNEQFF; cdr3_nt: TGTGCCACCAGTGACCCAGGAACCAGGTCCTACAATGAGCAGTTCTTC
v_call: TRBV4-1; clone_size: NA; j_call: TRBJ2-7; d_call: NA; cdr3_aa: CASSLGPPGHEQYF; cdr3_nt: TGCGCCAGCAGCCTCGGCCCCCCTGGGCACGAGCAGTACTTC
v_call: TRBV18; clone_size: NA; j_call: TRBJ1-4; d_call: NA; cdr3_aa: CASSPGTGGSEKLFF; cdr3_nt: TGTGCCAGCTCACCAGGCACGGGAGGCAGTGAAAAACTGTTTTTT
v_call: TRBV29-1; clone_size: once; j_call: TRBJ1-1; d_call: TRBD1; cdr3_aa: CSVEDPTGTNTEAFF; cdr3_nt: TGCAGCGTTGAAGATCCGACAGGGACGAACACTGAAGCTTTCTTT
v_call: TRBV29-1; clone_size: NA; j_call: TRBJ1-2; d_call: NA; cdr3_aa: CSVGQRGYTF; cdr3_nt: TGCAGCGTTGGTCAGAGGGGCTACACCTTC
v_call: TRBV6-5; clone_size: NA; j_call: TRBJ1-5; d_call: TRBD1; cdr3_aa: CASSYNRGGNQPQHF; cdr3_nt: TGTGCCAGCAGTTACAACAGGGGAGGCAATCAGCCCCAGCATTTT
v_call: TRBV5-4; clone_size: NA; j_call: TRBJ2-3; d_call: TRBD2; cdr3_aa: CASRKRAGRTDTQYF; cdr3_nt: TGTGCCAGCAGAAAGAGAGCGGGGCGCACAGATACGCAGTATTTT
v_call: TRBV5-4; clone_size: NA; j_call: TRBJ1-4; d_call: NA; cdr3_aa: CASSLVTGGSEKLFF; cdr3_nt: TGTGCCAGCAGCTTGGTGACGGGCGGGAGTGAAAAACTGTTTTTT
v_call: TRBV28; clone_size: few; j_call: TRBJ1-1; d_call: NA; cdr3_aa: CASSLRYTEAFF; cdr3_nt: TGTGCCAGCAGTTTACGGTACACTGAAGCTTTCTTT
v_call: TRBV7-9; clone_size: few; j_call: TRBJ1-5; d_call: NA; cdr3_aa: CASSTGYNQPQHF; cdr3_nt: TGTGCCAGCAGTACAGGGTATAATCAGCCCCAGCATTTT
v_call: TRBV6-5; clone_size: NA; j_call: TRBJ2-5; d_call: NA; cdr3_aa: CASSQQQGGETQYF; cdr3_nt: TGTGCCAGCAGCCAACAACAGGGCGGCGAGACCCAGTACTTC
v_call: TRBV7-8; clone_size: NA; j_call: TRBJ1-2; d_call: TRBD1; cdr3_aa: CASSRRTGGVDGYTF; cdr3_nt: TGTGCCAGCAGCCGGAGGACAGGGGGTGTGGATGGCTACACCTTC
v_call: TRBV10-2; clone_size: NA; j_call: TRBJ2-1; d_call: NA; cdr3_aa: CASSESIPRDSLYEQFF; cdr3_nt: TGCGCCAGCAGTGAGTCGATACCCCGGGACTCTCTCTATGAGCAGTTCTTC
v_call: TRBV30; clone_size: NA; j_call: TRBJ2-3; d_call: NA; cdr3_aa: CAWTYTDTQYF; cdr3_nt: TGTGCCTGGACCTACACAGATACGCAGTATTTT
v_call: TRBV11-3; clone_size: NA; j_call: TRBJ2-2; d_call: TRBD2; cdr3_aa: CASSLFLAGDTGELFF; cdr3_nt: TGTGCCAGCAGCTTATTCCTAGCGGGGGACACCGGGGAGCTGTTTTTT